These 31 T cell receptor beta chains were sequenced from one sample in a study of cytomegalovirus exposure and HLA in healthy donors. It was with 60 Vbeta and 13 Jbeta primers that the PCR ran. Profiled with immunoSEQ multiplex PCR; TCRdb holds only in-frame clones, not every one. The sample includes fewer than 250,000 clones, about three quarters of them seen just once. Sequenced input: PBMCs. The receptors stem from a man aged 35 to 55 in good health and CMV-seronegative.

The V gene is TRBV5-8, the J gene TRBJ1-2, with D tentatively TRBD1 (5 bases). In germline, CDR1 is SGHTS, CDR2 YDEGEE. V shed 0 bases and J shed 6 bases, with 15 bases lying between them. The length of the CDR3 is 15 residues. CDR3 sequence: CASSLDGTPYNGYTF. The CDR3 DNA reads TGTGCCAGCAGCTTGGACGGGACTCCATACAATGGCTACACCTTC.

The gene calls are TRBV7-8 and TRBJ1-1; 8 bases line up with TRBD1. Germline V gene lookup returns CDR1 SGHVS and CDR2 FQNEAQ. Unmatched junction bases numbered 6, after V lost 0 bases and J lost 0 bases. CDR3 length equals 17 residues. CDR3 loop: CASSLARSGGLNTEAFF. CDR3 bases: TGTGCCAGCAGCTTAGCGCGATCAGGGGGCTTGAACACTGAAGCTTTCTTT.

This chain links TRBV7-2 with TRBJ1-1; TRBD1 might be the D (6 bases). Germline V CDR1 and CDR2: SGHTA, FQGNSA. The CDR3 extends over 16 amino acids. Trimming took 5 bases from V and 1 from J, leaving 17 bases between them. The CDR3 DNA reads as TGTGCCAGCAGCCCCTTCAGGGGAGAGGCGAACACTGAAGCTTTCTTT. Translated, it gives CASSPFRGEANTEAFF. The variable domain in full, with the rest retrieved from reference TRBV7-2 and TRBJ1-1, is GAGVSQSPSNKVTEKGKDVELRCDPISGHTALYWYRQSLGQGLEFLIYFQGNSAPDKSGLPSDRFSAERTGGSVSTLTIQRTQQEDSAVYLCASSPFRGEANTEAFFGQGTRLTVV.

The chain recombines TRBV10-2 with TRBJ2-7; D is undetermined. The CDR3 has 12 amino acids. Germline-derived CDR1 and CDR2 are WSHSY and SAAADI. With 4 bases removed from V and 3 bases from J, the gap between germline ends came to 7 bases. The CDR3, as DNA: TGCGCCAGCAGTGGCCTAGGCTACGAGCAGTACTTC. It translates to CASSGLGYEQYF.

The rearrangement uses TRBV5-1 and TRBJ2-1; the match to TRBD2 covers 14 bases. The V segment lost 7 bases and the J segment 9 bases; nucleotides outside the gene matches: 18. From germline, CDR1 is SGHRS and CDR2 YFSETQ. CDR3 length: 18 residues. The CDR3 DNA follows: TGCGCCAGCTCTTCTGGACTAGCGGGGGGCCATGATGAGGTTGAGCAGTTCTTC. Amino acid sequence: CASSSGLAGGHDEVEQFF.

A note on this clone: The sample carries other DNA sequences with the same CDR3. The CDR3 is CASTWEGNTGELFF. The CDR3 DNA reads as TGTGCCAGCACCTGGGAGGGGAACACCGGGGAGCTGTTTTTT. The V call is TRBV7-6, the J call TRBJ2-2; TRBD2 matches 7 bases. Germline CDR1 and CDR2: SGHVS and FNYEAQ. The CDR3 runs to 14 residues. V was clipped by 7 bases and J by 1 base; unmatched bases: 3. Drawing the rest from reference TRBV7-6 and TRBJ2-2, the complete variable domain is GAGVSQSPRYKVTKRGQDVALRCDPISGHVSLYWYRQALGQGPEFLTYFNYEAQQDKSGLPNDRFSAERPEGSISTLTIQRTEQRDSAMYRCASTWEGNTGELFFGEGSRLTVL.

This sequence joins TRBV14 and TRBJ2-1; D uncertain. Germline CDR1 and CDR2: SGHDN and FVKESK. The V end lost 4 bases, the J end lost 9 bases, and 13 bases lay between the germline ends. The CDR3 is 13 amino acids. The CDR3 nucleotides read TGTGCCAGCAGCCCCCGCTTAGTTGGTGAGCAGTTCTTC. Amino acids: CASSPRLVGEQFF.

The CDR3 spells CASSLRQGSNQPQHF. In DNA, the CDR3 is TGTGCCAGCAGCTTGCGGCAGGGAAGCAATCAGCCCCAGCATTTT. The gene calls are TRBV5-6 and TRBJ1-5; the D gene is possibly TRBD1 (5 bases). Germline CDR1 reads SGHDT; CDR2 reads YYEEEE. The CDR3 is 15 amino acids. The V end was cut by 1 base, the J end by 1 base, with 9 bases between.

The chain links TRBV19 to TRBJ2-7, with TRBD1 matching over 8 bases. J was trimmed by 2 bases and V by 9 bases; bases with no gene match: 6. The CDR3 covers 13 residues. Per germline, CDR1 LNHDA and CDR2 SQIVND (reference sequence). The CDR3: CASSTGATYEQYF. The DNA for the CDR3 is TGTGCCAGCTCGACAGGGGCTACCTACGAGCAGTACTTC.

The chain employs TRBV15 and TRBJ2-1, with TRBD2 matching over 8 bases. Germline V gives CDR1 LNHNV, CDR2 YYDKDF (reference sequence). The CDR3 contains 14 residues. The trim removed 5 bases at V and 3 bases at J, leaving 3 bases unmatched. CDR3 DNA sequence: TGTGCCACCAGCCCCGGGGGGGGCTACAATGAGCAGTTCTTC. This sequence encodes CATSPGGGYNEQFF.

The chain employs TRBV7-9 and TRBJ2-3, with 8 bases that match TRBD2. The CDR3 runs 16 residues. V lost 7 bases to trimming and J lost 3 bases; unmatched junction nucleotides: 12. From germline, CDR1 is SEHNR and CDR2 FQNEAQ (reference sequence). Here the CDR3 DNA reads TGTGCCAGCATTCAGTTCCTAGGACTAGCAACAGATACGCAGTATTTT. It yields the protein CASIQFLGLATDTQYF.

V is TRBV19 and J is TRBJ1-1; 9 nucleotides align to TRBD1. Germline loops: CDR1 LNHDA, CDR2 SQIVND (reference sequence). This CDR3 has 15 residues. V trimming: 11 bases; J trimming: 0 bases; junction bases outside the gene matches: 10. CDR3 nucleotides: TGTGCCTCTTGCGGGACAGGGAAAATGAACACTGAAGCTTTCTTT. This gives the protein CASCGTGKMNTEAFF.

The rearrangement uses TRBV4-1 and TRBJ2-5; 8 bases map to TRBD1. CDR3 length: 16 amino acids. Germline V gene sequence: CDR1 MGHRA, CDR2 YSYEKL. J lost 0 bases, V lost 4 bases, and 7 bases had no gene match. CDR3 in amino acids: CASSLSDRENQETQYF. The CDR3 region has the DNA TGCGCCAGCAGCCTTTCGGACAGGGAGAACCAAGAGACCCAGTACTTC.

The chain uses TRBV7-3 and TRBJ2-1; 11 nucleotides agree with TRBD2. From germline, CDR1 is SGHTA and CDR2 FQGTGA. The CDR3 has 15 amino acids. V was clipped by 1 base and J by 8 bases; unmatched bases: 4. This CDR3 reads CASSLNSGRGDEQFF. In DNA, the CDR3 is TGTGCCAGCAGCTTAAATAGCGGGAGGGGCGATGAGCAGTTCTTC. The entire variable domain, with the rest obtained from reference TRBV7-3 and TRBJ2-1, is as follows: GAGVSQTPSNKVTEKGKYVELRCDPISGHTALYWYRQSLGQGPEFLIYFQGTGAADDSGLPNDRFFAVRPEGSVSTLKIQRTERGDSAVYLCASSLNSGRGDEQFFGPGTRLTVL.

The chain is built from TRBV5-4 and TRBJ2-3; TRBD2 aligns across 7 bases. After removal of 4 bases from V and 4 bases from J, the junction contained 12 bases not matched to a gene. Germline V gene data show CDR1 as SGHNT and CDR2 as YYREEE (reference sequence). The CDR3 loop spans 16 amino acids. CDR3 loop: CASSTSGVSVADTQYF. DNA for the CDR3: TGTGCCAGCAGCACGAGCGGGGTTTCTGTCGCAGATACGCAGTATTTT.

This clone occurred a few times. The genes are TRBV5-4 and TRBJ1-1, with D possibly being TRBD1 (6 bases). CDR1 and CDR2 from the germline V gene are SGHNT and YYREEE (reference sequence). V was shortened by 4 bases and J by 1 base, with 8 bases between the two germline ends. The CDR3 is made up of 13 amino acids. CDR3 coding DNA: TGTGCCAGCAGCCCACAGGGGAACACTGAAGCTTTCTTT. Protein sequence: CASSPQGNTEAFF.

V usage is TRBV29-1 and J usage is TRBJ2-7; 10 positions match TRBD1. The CDR3 loop spans 15 amino acids. The trim removed 5 bases at V and 7 bases at J, leaving 14 bases unmatched. Looked up from germline, CDR1 is SQVTM and CDR2 is ANQGSEA. The CDR3 coding sequence is TGCAGCGTTTTTGTTGGGACAGGGGTAATGGGAGAGCAGTACTTC. It codes for CSVFVGTGVMGEQYF.

The chain is built from TRBV7-2 and TRBJ2-3, with 9 bases that match TRBD2. The CDR3 extends over 16 amino acids. V lost 5 bases and J lost 6; bases outside the gene matches: 12. Germline CDR1 reads SGHTA; CDR2 reads FQGNSA. The CDR3 loop reads CASSGPAGGPWDTQYF. The CDR3 DNA sequence: TGTGCCAGCAGCGGACCTGCGGGAGGGCCTTGGGATACGCAGTATTTT.

The chain joins TRBV5-1 to TRBJ2-5, with 7 bases fitting TRBD1. V was pared by 0 bases and J by 4 bases, with 12 bases of the junction left unmatched. The CDR3 extends over 17 amino acids. Germline loops: CDR1 SGHRS, CDR2 YFSETQ. The CDR3 reads CASSLVPTSSGGETQYF. The CDR3 region has the DNA TGCGCCAGCAGCTTGGTGCCAACATCCTCAGGGGGAGAGACCCAGTACTTC.

The chain is built from TRBV27 and TRBJ2-7; TRBD2 agrees at 7 bases. Germline V CDR1 and CDR2: MNHEY, SMNVEV (reference sequence). This CDR3 spans 15 amino acids. V shed 4 bases, J shed 2 bases, and the junction held 8 bases outside the gene matches. The CDR3 region has the DNA TGTGCCAGCAGTTGGGGGGGGAGAGGAGCCTACGAGCAGTACTTC. Translated: CASSWGGRGAYEQYF.

The chain uses TRBV5-6 and TRBJ1-5, with D possibly TRBD1 on 6 matching bases. Germline CDR1 reads SGHDT; CDR2 reads YYEEEE. Trimming cost V 4 bases and J 3 bases, with 11 bases left between them. The CDR3 extends over 14 amino acids. CDR3 in amino acids: CASSIGTFNQPQHF. For the CDR3, the DNA is TGTGCCAGCAGCATAGGGACATTCAATCAGCCCCAGCATTTT.

The chain uses TRBV9 and TRBJ1-2; TRBD1 aligns across 8 bases. The CDR3 contains 16 residues. Germline CDR1 SGDLS, CDR2 YYNGEE. V shed 4 bases and J 5 bases; nucleotides not matched to a gene: 13. The CDR3: CASSRQTRTGGYGYTF. CDR3 in DNA: TGTGCCAGCAGCCGTCAAACCCGTACAGGGGGGTATGGCTACACCTTC.

The V gene is TRBV5-1, the J gene TRBJ2-3; D is unresolved. The CDR3 sequence is 16 residues long. Trimming left V 0 bases short and J 0 bases short, with 11 bases between. Germline CDR1 and CDR2: SGHRS and YFSETQ. CDR3 protein: CASSLAASPSTDTQYF. In DNA form, the CDR3 reads TGCGCCAGCAGCTTGGCCGCCAGTCCTAGCACAGATACGCAGTATTTT.

This chain links TRBV19 with TRBJ2-1; D is perhaps TRBD1 (6 bases). CDR1 and CDR2 from the germline V gene are LNHDA and SQIVND (reference sequence). The length of the CDR3 is 15 residues. Trimming stripped 1 base from V and 9 bases from J, with 16 bases between. CDR3: CASSIGFGTPSEQFF. The CDR3, as DNA: TGTGCCAGTAGTATAGGATTCGGGACACCGAGTGAGCAGTTCTTC.

The V call is TRBV5-1, the J call TRBJ2-7; D is perhaps TRBD1 (7 bases). Per germline, CDR1 SGHRS and CDR2 YFSETQ. The V end lost 0 bases, the J end lost 9 bases, and 19 bases lay between the germline ends. The CDR3 is 15 amino acids. The CDR3 DNA reads as TGCGCCAGCAGCTTGGGGGACAGACCCTCAGCGGGGCAGTACTTC. This encodes CASSLGDRPSAGQYF.

This clone was counted a few times. The chain is built from TRBV27 and TRBJ2-3; 11 positions agree with TRBD1. This CDR3 contains 15 residues. Germline CDR1 and CDR2: MNHEY and SMNVEV (reference sequence). The V gene end was trimmed by 4 bases and the J gene end by 6 bases; junction bases not matched to a gene: 6. The CDR3 DNA sequence: TGTGCCAGCAGTTATGGGACAGGGGGGTTGGATACGCAGTATTTT. Its protein product is CASSYGTGGLDTQYF.

The chain recombines TRBV6-1 with TRBJ1-4; a weak D match, TRBD1 (5 bases). The CDR3 length is 15 residues. CDR1 is MNHNS, CDR2 SASEGT, per germline. V was trimmed by 10 bases and J by 2 bases, leaving 17 bases between them. For the CDR3, the DNA is TGTGCCACGGGAGCGACAGCGGGGACTAATGAAAAACTGTTTTTT. Amino acid sequence: CATGATAGTNEKLFF.

J is TRBJ2-4 and V is TRBV15, with D possibly matching TRBD2 (5 bases). The germline CDR1 and CDR2 sequences are LNHNV and YYDKDF (reference sequence). The CDR3 contains 13 residues. The V end was cut by 8 bases, the J end by 4 bases, with 12 bases between. CDR3 residues: CATGGGVKNIQYF. The CDR3 coding sequence is TGTGCCACCGGAGGTGGGGTGAAAAACATTCAGTACTTC.

The genes are TRBV7-9 and TRBJ1-1; 7 bases align to TRBD1. Trimming took 10 bases from V and 4 from J; bases not matched to a gene: 9. This CDR3 has 13 amino acids. CDR1 and CDR2 (germline): SEHNR, FQNEAQ (reference sequence). The CDR3 region is CAIRGGSATEAFF. CDR3 nucleotide sequence: TGTGCCATCAGGGGGGGGTCAGCCACTGAAGCTTTCTTT.

This chain links TRBV7-6 with TRBJ2-3; D is undetermined. The CDR3 spans 16 residues. Trimming stripped 5 bases from V and 1 base from J, with 16 bases between. Germline lookup yields CDR1 SGHVS and CDR2 FNYEAQ. The CDR3 bases are TGTGCCAGCAGCCCCTACGATATAGCTGGCACAGATACGCAGTATTTT. This codes for CASSPYDIAGTDTQYF. Variable domain in full (rest from reference TRBV7-6 and TRBJ2-3): GAGVSQSPRYKVTKRGQDVALRCDPISGHVSLYWYRQALGQGPEFLTYFNYEAQQDKSGLPNDRFSAERPEGSISTLTIQRTEQRDSAMYRCASSPYDIAGTDTQYFGPGTRLTVL.

Note on this clone: The germline gene is not matched at one end of the junction; a read error may be the cause. Here the CDR3 DNA reads TGTGCTAGCAGCTTGGCCCGGGACACCGGGGAGCTGTTTTTT. Translating it yields CASSLARDTGELFF. The gene calls are TRBV7-7 and TRBJ2-2; D gene ambiguous. This CDR3 region has 14 residues. Looked up from germline, CDR1 is SSHAT and CDR2 is FNYEAQ (reference sequence).